A selection of T cell receptor beta chains follows, all from one sample in a study of blood T cells in healthy people across ages. TCRdb ran MiXCR on the 5' RACE reads and lists one entry per CDR3 protein. The data hold about 2 million distinct CDR3 sequences, with less than 50% observed a single time. Sequencing input: blood. The receptor source for this set is a woman between 35 and 50 years old in good health. Each CDR3 is given with its conserved first and last residue. D genes are given only for firm matches. Size tells how often a clone was seen (once, few, many) or the class of an expanded clone, and some rows leave it out.

TRBV6-2/TRBV6-3	-	14	-	TRBJ1-5	CASSYDDNNQPQHF	TGTGCCAGCAGTTACGACGACAACAATCAGCCCCAGCATTTT
TRBV20-1	-	17	-	TRBJ1-2	CSARGPSGGGLNYGYTF	TGCAGTGCTAGAGGCCCGAGTGGGGGGGGCTTGAACTATGGCTACACCTTC
TRBV20-1	once	16	TRBD2	TRBJ2-1	CSARGYSGGAGYEQFF	TGCAGTGCTAGGGGCTATAGCGGGGGGGCCGGGTATGAGCAGTTCTTC
TRBV7-2	-	15	-	TRBJ1-5	CASSPSQSGNQPQHF	TGTGCCAGCAGCCCAAGTCAGTCGGGTAATCAGCCCCAGCATTTT
TRBV5-1	-	16	-	TRBJ2-1	CASSHLAQGPLGEQFF	TGCGCCAGCAGCCACCTCGCACAGGGACCCCTGGGTGAGCAGTTCTTC
TRBV6-5	many	13	-	TRBJ2-1	CASSLTRYNEQFF	TGTGCCAGCAGCTTGACACGCTACAATGAGCAGTTCTTC
TRBV7-7	-	14	-	TRBJ2-1	CASSPRPLGNEQFF	TGTGCTAGCAGCCCTCGACCCCTTGGCAATGAGCAGTTCTTC
TRBV6-5	-	14	-	TRBJ2-7	CASSFSQGAYEQYF	TGTGCCAGCAGCTTTTCTCAGGGAGCCTACGAGCAGTACTTC
TRBV6-6	few	15	TRBD1	TRBJ2-1	CASRDRVALNNEQFF	TGTGCCAGCAGGGACAGGGTAGCACTAAACAATGAGCAGTTCTTC
TRBV13	-	14	TRBD1	TRBJ2-1	CASSKDRAGDEQFF	TGTGCCAGCAGCAAAGACAGGGCTGGGGATGAGCAGTTCTTC
TRBV6-5	-	15	-	TRBJ2-3	CASSYEARGLDTQYF	TGTGCCAGCAGTTACGAGGCCAGGGGTTTAGATACGCAGTATTTT
TRBV6-6	-	12	-	TRBJ1-2	CASRQGRYGYTF	TGTGCCAGCCGTCAGGGCCGCTATGGCTACACCTTC
TRBV29-1	few	14	TRBD2	TRBJ2-5	CSAQGLGVRETQYF	TGCAGCGCCCAGGGACTAGGAGTGCGAGAGACCCAGTACTTC
TRBV20-1	-	13	-	TRBJ2-7	CSARGWNREEQYF	TGCAGTGCTCGGGGATGGAATCGAGAGGAGCAGTACTTC
TRBV7-9	-	17	TRBD1	TRBJ1-2	CASSPWGQGIGVGGYTF	TGTGCCAGCAGCCCCTGGGGACAGGGGATAGGGGTCGGTGGCTACACCTTC
TRBV6-2/TRBV6-3	-	15	-	TRBJ1-2	CASSYTGNPHYGYTF	TGTGCCAGCAGTTACACGGGGAATCCTCACTATGGCTACACCTTC
TRBV7-2	few	12	-	TRBJ2-1	CASTGTGGEQFF	TGTGCCAGCACCGGGACCGGGGGTGAGCAGTTCTTC
TRBV7-8	few	15	TRBD1	TRBJ1-1	CASSLVSGGSTEAFF	TGTGCCAGCAGCTTAGTTTCAGGGGGCTCAACTGAAGCTTTCTTT
TRBV29-1	-	13	-	TRBJ1-2	CSVTGLFRYGYTF	TGCAGCGTTACAGGGTTGTTTCGCTATGGCTACACCTTC
TRBV5-1	-	16	TRBD2	TRBJ2-2	CASRASGRQNTGELFF	TGCGCCAGCAGGGCTAGCGGGAGGCAAAACACCGGGGAGCTGTTTTTT
TRBV3-1	few	13	-	TRBJ2-7	CASSRETVYEQYF	TGTGCCAGCAGCCGAGAGACAGTTTACGAGCAGTACTTC
TRBV29-1	-	12	TRBD2	TRBJ2-7	CSFVSGPYERYF	TGCAGCTTCGTTAGCGGGCCTTACGAGCGGTACTTC
TRBV7-2	-	17	TRBD2	TRBJ2-3	CASTTGVRGGGTDTQYF	TGTGCCAGCACCACCGGGGTTCGAGGCGGGGGGACAGATACGCAGTATTTT
TRBV7-7	few	16	-	TRBJ2-5	CASSLGVQGRGETQYF	TGTGCTAGCAGCTTAGGGGTCCAGGGGCGTGGAGAGACCCAGTACTTC
TRBV20-1	-	13	-	TRBJ1-4	CSASGQTDEKLFF	TGCAGTGCTAGTGGGCAGACGGACGAAAAACTGTTTTTT
TRBV11-2	-	16	-	TRBJ2-5	CASSLDTGGAWETQYF	TGTGCCAGCAGCTTAGATACGGGGGGCGCTTGGGAGACCCAGTACTTC
TRBV12-3/TRBV12-4	-	15	-	TRBJ2-3	CASSPRDSATDTQYF	TGTGCCAGCAGTCCCAGGGACTCTGCCACAGATACGCAGTATTTT
TRBV7-9	-	12	-	TRBJ1-5	CASSFRTQPQHF	TGTGCCAGCAGCTTTCGGACGCAGCCCCAGCATTTT
TRBV20-1	-	13	TRBD2	TRBJ2-7	CSARTSDTYEQYF	TGCAGTGCTAGGACTAGCGACACCTACGAGCAGTACTTC
TRBV20-1	few	14	TRBD1	TRBJ2-5	CSAWDRKKQETQYF	TGCAGTGCGTGGGACAGGAAAAAACAAGAGACCCAGTACTTC
TRBV11-3	-	16	TRBD2	TRBJ2-1	CASSHGGGREPNEQFF	TGTGCCAGCAGCCACGGGGGGGGGAGAGAACCCAATGAGCAGTTCTTC
TRBV5-1	-	14	TRBD1	TRBJ2-7	CASSSGGPGDEQYF	TGCGCCAGCAGCTCAGGGGGTCCCGGTGACGAGCAGTACTTC
TRBV7-2	-	16	TRBD1	TRBJ2-3	CASSPRRTGGLDTQYF	TGTGCCAGCAGTCCCCGAAGGACAGGGGGATTAGATACGCAGTATTTT